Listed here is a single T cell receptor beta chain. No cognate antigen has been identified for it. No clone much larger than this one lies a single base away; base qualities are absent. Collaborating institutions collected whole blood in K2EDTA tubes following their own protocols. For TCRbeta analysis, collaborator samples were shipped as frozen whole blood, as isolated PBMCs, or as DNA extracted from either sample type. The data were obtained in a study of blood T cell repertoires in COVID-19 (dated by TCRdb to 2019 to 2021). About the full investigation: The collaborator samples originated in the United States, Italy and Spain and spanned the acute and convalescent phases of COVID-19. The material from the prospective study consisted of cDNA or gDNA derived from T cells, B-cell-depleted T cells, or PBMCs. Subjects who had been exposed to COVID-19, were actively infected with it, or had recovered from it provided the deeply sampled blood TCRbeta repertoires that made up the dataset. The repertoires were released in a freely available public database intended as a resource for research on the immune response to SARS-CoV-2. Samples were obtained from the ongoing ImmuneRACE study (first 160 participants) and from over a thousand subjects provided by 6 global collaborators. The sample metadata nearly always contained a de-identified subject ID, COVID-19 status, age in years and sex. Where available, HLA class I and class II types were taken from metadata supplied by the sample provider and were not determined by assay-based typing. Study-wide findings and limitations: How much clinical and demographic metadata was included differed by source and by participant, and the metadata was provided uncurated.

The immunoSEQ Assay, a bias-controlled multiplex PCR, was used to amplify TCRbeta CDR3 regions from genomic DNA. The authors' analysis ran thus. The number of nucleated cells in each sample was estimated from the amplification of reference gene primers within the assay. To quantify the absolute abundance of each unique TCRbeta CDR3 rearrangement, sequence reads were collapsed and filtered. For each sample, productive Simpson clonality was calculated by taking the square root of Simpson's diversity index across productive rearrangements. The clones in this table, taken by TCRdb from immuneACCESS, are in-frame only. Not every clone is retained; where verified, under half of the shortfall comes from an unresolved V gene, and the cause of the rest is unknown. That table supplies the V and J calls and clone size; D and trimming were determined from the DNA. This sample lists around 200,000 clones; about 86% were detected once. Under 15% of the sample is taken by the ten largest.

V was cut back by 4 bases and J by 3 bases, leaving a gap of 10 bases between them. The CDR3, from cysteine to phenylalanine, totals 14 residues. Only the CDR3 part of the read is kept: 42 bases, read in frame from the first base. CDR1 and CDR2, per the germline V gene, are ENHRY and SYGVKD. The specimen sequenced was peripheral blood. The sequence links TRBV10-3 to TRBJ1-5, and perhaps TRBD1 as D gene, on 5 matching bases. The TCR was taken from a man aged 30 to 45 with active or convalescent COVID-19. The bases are TGTGCCATCAGTGGGCGGGGGGACAATCAGCCCCAGCATTTT. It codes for CAISGRGDNQPQHF.